This T cell receptor (beta chain) was captured by sequencing in a study of low-dose radiotherapy and immunotherapy resistance in tumors. Study details: Doses delivered to Cohort 2 were 1 Gy per fraction every two weeks, amounting to 13 Gy over 26 weeks.

Both TCRalpha and TCRbeta chains were reverse transcribed with V-gene-specific primers. With a V-primer adapter and a constant-region primer, TCRs were amplified for around 20 PCR cycles. Each CDR3 protein is one row after TCRdb ran MiXCR on the reads. There are more than 85,000 distinct CDR3 sequences in the sample; roughly 9% occur only once, and around 0.93% lies in the top ten. Between the trimmed V and J ends, which lost 1 base and 7 bases, there was a span of 14 bases. This CDR3 region has 15 residues. Time point: before trial treatment. There are many counts of this clonotype. The specimen comprised PBMCs, sampled before treatment. The gene calls are TRBV5-3 and TRBJ2-2; D call uncertain. TRBV5-3 is an open reading frame, and its role is uncertain. This clonotype originated in a male donor with prostate cancer. CDR3 nucleotides: TGTGCCAGAAGCTTGAGTAGGGTTGTATTCGGGGAGCTGTTTTTT. This encodes CARSLSRVVFGELFF.